What follows describes a single T cell receptor beta chain. The antigen is not known. TCRdb's copy holds only in-frame clones and misses some; the assay was immunoSEQ multiplex PCR. Found here are around 180,000 clones, roughly 80% of them singletons; the top ten hold more than 6.5%. This entry comes from a study of cytomegalovirus exposure and HLA in healthy donors. As for the study in general: A later analysis reported the same platform for the 90 to 150 validation repertoires and the roughly 700 first-cohort repertoires.

Study-wide results and caveats: Later, an analysis found that TCR clusters from the first cohort tended to co-occur in the 120 or so validation repertoires. Cytomegalovirus-associated status was assigned to 164 TCR beta chains. Many donors carried some public TCRs, although rarity characterized most TCR sequences.

The sequence derives from a man aged 18 to 30 in good health and CMV-seropositive. The specimen sequenced was PBMCs.

This CDR3 reads CAWSVEEKLFF. The DNA of the CDR3 is TGTGCCTGGAGTGTAGAGGAAAAACTGTTTTTT. The chain combines TRBV30 with TRBJ1-4; D gene uncertain. Germline loops: CDR1 GTSNPN, CDR2 SVGIG (reference sequence). Trimming took off 0 bases at V and 8 bases at J, with 4 bases between the two ends. The length of the CDR3 is 11 residues.